Detailed here is one TCR beta chain. The data stem from a study of blood T cell repertoires in COVID-19. Generated by immunoSEQ multiplex PCR, the TCRdb table keeps only in-frame clones and is missing some. The sample holds 190,000 or so clones, 81% seen once. Germline lookup yields CDR1 SNHLY and CDR2 FYNNEI. V dropped 0 bases and J dropped 4; count of bases not matched to a gene: 3. The CDR3 runs 15 residues. The specimen was peripheral blood. The receptor comes from a woman over 75 with COVID-19, enrolled during active disease. This chain uses TRBV2 with TRBJ2-3; TRBD1 aligns across 8 bases. The CDR3, as DNA: TGTGCCAGCAGTGAAGCGGCAGGGGGCGCAGATACGCAGTATTTT. This encodes CASSEAAGGADTQYF.